A single sample is the source of the 9 T cell receptor beta chains below, sequenced in a study of blood T cell repertoires in COVID-19. The assay was immunoSEQ multiplex PCR, and TCRdb's table has in-frame clones only and misses some. The sample comprises roughly 340,000 clones, over 70% of which are singletons, and about 6% rests with the top ten. The source material was peripheral blood. Receptor source: a woman in her forties or fifties with COVID-19, enrolled during active disease.

The chain carries TRBV12-3 or TRBV12-4 and TRBJ2-2; D gene ambiguous. V was cut by 8 bases and J by 8 bases, with 12 bases left in between. The CDR3 length is 12 residues. The CDR3 sequence: CASRSPPGELFF. In nucleotides, the CDR3 is TGTGCCAGCCGGAGCCCGCCTGGGGAGCTGTTTTTT.

This chain joins TRBV5-1 and TRBJ1-2, with 8 bases fitting TRBD1. The CDR3 spans 15 residues. The germline V gene encodes CDR1 SGHRS and CDR2 YFSETQ. The ends lost 2 bases at V and 8 bases at J; junction bases unmatched: 11. CDR3 amino acids: CASSFGFQGAWGYTF. CDR3 nucleotide sequence: TGCGCCAGCAGCTTCGGTTTCCAGGGGGCGTGGGGCTACACCTTC. The full variable domain, completed using reference TRBV5-1 and TRBJ1-2, is KAGVTQTPRYLIKTRGQQVTLSCSPISGHRSVSWYQQTPGQGLQFLFEYFSETQRNKGNFPGRFSGRQFSNSRSEMNVSTLELGDSALYLCASSFGFQGAWGYTFGSGTRLTVV.

This clone was seen only a few times. V gene TRBV19 combines with J gene TRBJ1-2; D is perhaps TRBD1 (5 bases). Trimming pared 3 bases from V and 4 bases from J, leaving 15 bases between. The CDR3 contains 15 residues. Germline assignment: CDR1 LNHDA and CDR2 SQIVND (reference sequence). The CDR3 DNA reads as TGTGCCAGTAGTATGGTCAACGAGCAGGGCTATGGCTACACCTTC. Translated: CASSMVNEQGYGYTF.

The J gene is TRBJ2-1, the V gene TRBV4-2; D perhaps matches TRBD2 (5 bases). Germline-derived CDR1 and CDR2 are LGHNA and YNFKEQ. The V gene lost 4 bases and the J gene lost 7 bases, with 20 bases spanning the gap. The CDR3 is 16 residues long. The chain's CDR3 is CASSPSTKGTLNEQFF. CDR3 DNA: TGTGCCAGCAGCCCCTCGACTAAGGGAACACTAAATGAGCAGTTCTTC.

The chain joins TRBV27 to TRBJ2-4; D might be TRBD2 (6 bases). The germline gives CDR1 MNHEY, CDR2 SMNVEV (reference sequence). The ends were cut back, 0 bases at V and 0 bases at J, with 9 bases in the middle. This CDR3 is 16 amino acids long. The CDR3 coding sequence is TGTGCCAGCAGTTTATCTTCGGAGGGAGCCAAAAACATTCAGTACTTC. As protein: CASSLSSEGAKNIQYF.

The V and J genes are TRBV2 and TRBJ2-3, with a tentative D call TRBD2 (5 bases). CDR1 SNHLY and CDR2 FYNNEI come from the germline V gene. The V end lost 4 bases, the J end lost 14 bases, and 13 bases lay between the germline ends. The CDR3 sequence is 11 residues long. CDR3 sequence reads: CASSVERDSYF. The CDR3 nucleotides are TGTGCCAGCAGTGTAGAGAGGGATTCGTATTTT.

The chain couples TRBV6-1 to TRBJ2-7; a possible D gene is TRBD2 (5 bases). This CDR3 comprises 14 residues. Between the trimmed V and J ends, which lost 0 bases and 6 bases, there was a span of 12 bases. Germline CDR1 is MNHNS and CDR2 is SASEGT. In nucleotides, the CDR3 is TGTGCCAGCAGTGAAGCCCCGGGATTGGGCGAGCAGTACTTC. Translated: CASSEAPGLGEQYF.

The chain combines TRBV7-6 with TRBJ1-3; D gene uncertain. Germline V gene data show CDR1 as SGHVS and CDR2 as FNYEAQ. V lost 1 base and J lost 2, with 9 bases in between. The CDR3 length is 15 residues. Written as DNA, the CDR3 is TGTGCCAGCAGCTTAGAAGCATTCACTGGAAACACCATATATTTT. It translates to CASSLEAFTGNTIYF.

The chain combines TRBV6-2 or TRBV6-3 with TRBJ2-5, with D perhaps TRBD2 (6 bases). Between the trimmed V and J ends, which lost 6 bases and 2 bases, there was a span of 13 bases. In germline, CDR1 is MNHEY, CDR2 SVGEGT. The CDR3 covers 14 residues. Written as DNA, the CDR3 is TGTGCCAGCAGCCCACGGCGGGATCAAGAGACCCAGTACTTC. Translating it yields CASSPRRDQETQYF.